One sample yielded the 6 T cell receptor beta chains listed below, sequenced in a study of CD8+ T cells in alopecia areata. Treatment specified: oral pan-JAK inhibitor, 5-10 mg twice daily. Reverse transcribed after extraction, RNA yielded cDNA as the sequencing template. TCRdb's table, derived via immunoSEQ multiplex PCR, lists solely in-frame clones and lacks some. This sample has about 74,000 clones; 29% occur once, and the top ten carry 15%. The sample in question was CD8+ T cells sorted from blood, obtained at week 4, from a patient treated with tofacitinib. These TCRs come from a human donor with alopecia areata.

The chain links TRBV2 to TRBJ2-7; TRBD2 might be the D (6 bases). This CDR3 region has 13 residues. Germline lookup yields CDR1 SNHLY and CDR2 FYNNEI. V lost 4 bases and J 1 base, leaving 8 bases between the germline ends. CDR3 DNA sequence: TGTGCCAGCAGTGTGGGGGGATCCTACGAGCAGTACTTC. Protein product: CASSVGGSYEQYF.

This clone came up a few times. The chain's CDR3 is CASSWAGGPQETQYF. The CDR3 nucleotides read TGTGCCAGCAGCTGGGCGGGGGGCCCCCAAGAGACCCAGTACTTC. The chain recombines TRBV7-2 with TRBJ2-5; 8 positions agree with TRBD2. The CDR3 consists of 15 residues. The V segment lost 4 bases and the J segment 1 base; nucleotides outside the gene matches: 5. Per germline, CDR1 SGHTA and CDR2 FQGNSA.

This clone has more than one count but fewer than ten. The gene calls are TRBV27 and TRBJ2-7; maybe TRBD2 (7 bases). There are 12 residues in the CDR3. Trimming shortened V by 11 bases and J by 5 bases, and 16 bases separated the two germline ends. CDR1 and CDR2 from the germline V gene are MNHEY and SMNVEV (reference sequence). CDR3 sequence reads: CASTGGGHEQYF. CDR3 bases: TGTGCCTCGACGGGCGGGGGCCACGAGCAGTACTTC.

This sequence joins TRBV29-1 and TRBJ2-7; the D gene is possibly TRBD2 (7 bases). Germline V lookup: CDR1 SQVTM, CDR2 ANQGSEA. V was shortened by 6 bases and J by 7 bases, with 19 bases between the two germline ends. CDR3 length: 13 amino acids. CDR3 protein: CSVGGGGLGEQYF. The CDR3 DNA sequence: TGCAGCGTGGGGGGAGGGGGACTCGGTGAGCAGTACTTC.

This clone was counted a few times. The chain carries TRBV13 and TRBJ2-5, with TRBD1 matching over 9 bases. V was clipped by 4 bases and J by 4 bases; unmatched bases: 4. This CDR3 region has 14 residues. Germline CDR1 PRHDT, CDR2 FYEKMQ (reference sequence). This chain's CDR3 is CASSSGQGSETQYF. CDR3 nucleotide sequence: TGTGCCAGCAGCTCTGGACAGGGGTCAGAGACCCAGTACTTC.

There are a few counts of this clone. The chain couples TRBV7-2 to TRBJ2-7, with 10 bases fitting TRBD1. Germline CDR1 is SGHTA and CDR2 is FQGNSA. This CDR3 has 14 amino acids. The J segment lost 4 bases and the V segment lost 5 bases, leaving 5 bases of the junction unmatched. CDR3 bases: TGTGCCAGCAGCCACGACAGGGGGCTATACGAGCAGTACTTC. Its protein product is CASSHDRGLYEQYF. The full variable domain, in which reference TRBV7-2 and TRBJ2-7 provide the parts outside the CDR3, is GAGVSQSPSNKVTEKGKDVELRCDPISGHTALYWYRQSLGQGLEFLIYFQGNSAPDKSGLPSDRFSAERTGGSVSTLTIQRTQQEDSAVYLCASSHDRGLYEQYFGPGTRLTVT.